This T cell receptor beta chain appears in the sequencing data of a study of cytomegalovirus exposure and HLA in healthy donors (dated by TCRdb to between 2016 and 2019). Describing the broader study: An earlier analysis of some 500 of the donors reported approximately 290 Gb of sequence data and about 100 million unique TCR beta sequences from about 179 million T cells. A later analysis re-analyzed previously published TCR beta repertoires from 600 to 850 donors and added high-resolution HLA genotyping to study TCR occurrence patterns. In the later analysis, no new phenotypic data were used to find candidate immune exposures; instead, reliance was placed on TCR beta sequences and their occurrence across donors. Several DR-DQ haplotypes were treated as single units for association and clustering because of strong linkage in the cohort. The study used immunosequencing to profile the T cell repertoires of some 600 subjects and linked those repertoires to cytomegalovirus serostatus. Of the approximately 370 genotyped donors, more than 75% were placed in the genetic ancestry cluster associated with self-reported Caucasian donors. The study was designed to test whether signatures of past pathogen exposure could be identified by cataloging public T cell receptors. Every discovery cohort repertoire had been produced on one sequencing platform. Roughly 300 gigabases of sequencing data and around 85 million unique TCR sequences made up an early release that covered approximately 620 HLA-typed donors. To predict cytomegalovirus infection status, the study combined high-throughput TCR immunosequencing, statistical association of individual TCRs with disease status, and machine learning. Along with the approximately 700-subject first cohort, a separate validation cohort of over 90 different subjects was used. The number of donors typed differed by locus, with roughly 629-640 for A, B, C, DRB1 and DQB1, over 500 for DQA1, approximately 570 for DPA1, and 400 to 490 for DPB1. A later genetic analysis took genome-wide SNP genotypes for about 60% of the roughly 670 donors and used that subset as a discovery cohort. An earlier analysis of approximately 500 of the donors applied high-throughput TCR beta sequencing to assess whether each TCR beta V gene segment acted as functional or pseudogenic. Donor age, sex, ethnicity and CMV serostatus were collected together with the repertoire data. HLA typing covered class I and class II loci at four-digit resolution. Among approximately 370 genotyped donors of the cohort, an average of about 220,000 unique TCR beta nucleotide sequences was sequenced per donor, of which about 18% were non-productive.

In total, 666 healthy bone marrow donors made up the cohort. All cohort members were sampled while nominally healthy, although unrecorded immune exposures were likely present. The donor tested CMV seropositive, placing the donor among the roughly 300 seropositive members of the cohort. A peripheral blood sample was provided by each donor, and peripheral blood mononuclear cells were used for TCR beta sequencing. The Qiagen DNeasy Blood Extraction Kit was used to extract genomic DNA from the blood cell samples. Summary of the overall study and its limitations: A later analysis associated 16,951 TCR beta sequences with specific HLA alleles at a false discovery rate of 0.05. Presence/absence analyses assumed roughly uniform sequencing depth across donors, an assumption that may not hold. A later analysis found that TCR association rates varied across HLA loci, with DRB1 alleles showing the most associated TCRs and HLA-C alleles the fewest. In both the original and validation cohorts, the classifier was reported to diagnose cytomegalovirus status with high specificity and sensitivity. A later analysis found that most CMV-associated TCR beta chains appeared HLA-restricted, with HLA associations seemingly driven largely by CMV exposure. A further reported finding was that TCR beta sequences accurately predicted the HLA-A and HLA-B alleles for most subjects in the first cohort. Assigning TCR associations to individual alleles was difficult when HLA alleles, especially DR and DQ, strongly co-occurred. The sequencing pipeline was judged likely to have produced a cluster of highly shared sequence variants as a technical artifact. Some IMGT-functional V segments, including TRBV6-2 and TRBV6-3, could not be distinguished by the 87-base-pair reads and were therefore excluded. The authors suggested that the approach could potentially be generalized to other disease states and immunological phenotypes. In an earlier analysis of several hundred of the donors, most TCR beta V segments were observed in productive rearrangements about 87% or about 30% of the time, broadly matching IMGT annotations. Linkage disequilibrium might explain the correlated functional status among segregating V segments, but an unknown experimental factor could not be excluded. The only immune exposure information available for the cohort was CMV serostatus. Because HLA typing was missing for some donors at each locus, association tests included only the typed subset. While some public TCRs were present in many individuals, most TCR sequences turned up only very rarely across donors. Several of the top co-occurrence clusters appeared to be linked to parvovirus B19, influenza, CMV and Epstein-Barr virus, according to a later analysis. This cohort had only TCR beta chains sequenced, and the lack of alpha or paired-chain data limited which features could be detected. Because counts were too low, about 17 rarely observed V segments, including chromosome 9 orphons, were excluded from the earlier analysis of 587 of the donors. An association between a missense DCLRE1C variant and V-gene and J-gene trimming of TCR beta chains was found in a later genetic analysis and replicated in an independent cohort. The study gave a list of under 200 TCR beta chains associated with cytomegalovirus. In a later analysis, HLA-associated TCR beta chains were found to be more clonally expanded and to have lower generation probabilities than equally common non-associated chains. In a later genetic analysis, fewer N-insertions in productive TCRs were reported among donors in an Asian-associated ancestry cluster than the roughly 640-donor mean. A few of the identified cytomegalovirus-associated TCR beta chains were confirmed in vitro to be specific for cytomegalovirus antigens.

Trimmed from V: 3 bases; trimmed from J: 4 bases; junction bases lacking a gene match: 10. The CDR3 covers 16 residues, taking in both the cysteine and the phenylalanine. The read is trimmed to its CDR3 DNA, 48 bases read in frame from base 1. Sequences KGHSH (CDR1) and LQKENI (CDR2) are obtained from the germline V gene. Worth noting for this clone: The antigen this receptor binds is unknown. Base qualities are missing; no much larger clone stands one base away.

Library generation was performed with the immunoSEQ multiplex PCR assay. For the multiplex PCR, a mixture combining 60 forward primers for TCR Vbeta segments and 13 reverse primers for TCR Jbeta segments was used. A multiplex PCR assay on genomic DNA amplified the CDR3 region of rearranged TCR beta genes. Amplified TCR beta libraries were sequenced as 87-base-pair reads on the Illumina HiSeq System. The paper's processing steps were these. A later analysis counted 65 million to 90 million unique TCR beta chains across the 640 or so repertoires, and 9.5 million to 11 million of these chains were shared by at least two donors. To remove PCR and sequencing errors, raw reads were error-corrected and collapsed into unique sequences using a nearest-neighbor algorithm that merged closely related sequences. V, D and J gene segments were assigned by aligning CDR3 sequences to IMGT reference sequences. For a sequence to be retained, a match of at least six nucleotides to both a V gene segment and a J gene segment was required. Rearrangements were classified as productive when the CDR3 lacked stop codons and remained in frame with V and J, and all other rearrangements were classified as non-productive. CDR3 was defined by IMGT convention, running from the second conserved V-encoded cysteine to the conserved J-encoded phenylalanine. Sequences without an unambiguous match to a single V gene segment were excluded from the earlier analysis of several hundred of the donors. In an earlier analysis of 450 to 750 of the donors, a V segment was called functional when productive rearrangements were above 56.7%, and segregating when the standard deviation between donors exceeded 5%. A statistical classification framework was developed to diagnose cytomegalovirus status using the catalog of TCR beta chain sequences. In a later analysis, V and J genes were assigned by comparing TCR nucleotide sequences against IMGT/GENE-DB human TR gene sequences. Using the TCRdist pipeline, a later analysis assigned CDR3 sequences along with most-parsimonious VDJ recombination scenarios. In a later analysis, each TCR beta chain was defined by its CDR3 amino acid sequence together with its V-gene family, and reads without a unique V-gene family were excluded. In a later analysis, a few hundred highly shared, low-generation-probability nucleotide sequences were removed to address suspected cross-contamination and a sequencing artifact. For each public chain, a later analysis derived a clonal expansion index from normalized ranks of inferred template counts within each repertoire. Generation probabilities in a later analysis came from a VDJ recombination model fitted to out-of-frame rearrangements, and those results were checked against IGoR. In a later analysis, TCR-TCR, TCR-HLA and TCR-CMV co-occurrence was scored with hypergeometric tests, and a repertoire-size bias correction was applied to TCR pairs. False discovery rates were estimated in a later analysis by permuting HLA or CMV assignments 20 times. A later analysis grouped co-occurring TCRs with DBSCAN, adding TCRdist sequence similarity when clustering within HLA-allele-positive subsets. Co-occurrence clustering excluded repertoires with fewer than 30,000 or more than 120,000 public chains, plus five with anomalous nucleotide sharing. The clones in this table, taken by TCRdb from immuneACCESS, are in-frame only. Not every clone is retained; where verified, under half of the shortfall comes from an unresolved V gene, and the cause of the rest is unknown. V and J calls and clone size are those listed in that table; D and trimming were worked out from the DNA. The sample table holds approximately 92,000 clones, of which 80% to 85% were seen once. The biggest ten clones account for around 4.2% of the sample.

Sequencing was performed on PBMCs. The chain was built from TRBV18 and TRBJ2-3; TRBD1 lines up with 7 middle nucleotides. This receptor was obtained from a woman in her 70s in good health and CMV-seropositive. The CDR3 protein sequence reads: CASSPQSQGVADTQYF. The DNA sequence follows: TGTGCCAGCTCACCTCAGAGTCAGGGGGTTGCAGATACGCAGTATTTT.